Listed below are T cell receptor beta chains from one sample, sequenced in a study of blood T cell repertoires in COVID-19. Using immunoSEQ multiplex PCR, the repertoire was profiled, and TCRdb retains in-frame clones only, with some absent. This table holds some 180,000 clones, about 86% found once. The specimen was peripheral blood. Receptor source: a woman in her 70s who had recovered from COVID-19. The CDR3 runs from the conserved cysteine through the conserved F or W. The order of the fields is J gene, V gene, CDR3 protein.

J: TRBJ1-1; V: TRBV5-1; CDR3: CASSLGVENPEAFF
J: TRBJ1-2; V: TRBV30; CDR3: CAWARQGRYSGYTF
J: TRBJ2-3; V: TRBV20-1; CDR3: CSASRASGTTDTQYF
J: TRBJ2-1; V: TRBV5-1; CDR3: CASSFGGFDNEQFF
J: TRBJ1-3; V: TRBV7-7; CDR3: CASSPARGAPGNTIYF
J: TRBJ2-5; V: TRBV7-3; CDR3: CASSSRDIGETQYF
J: TRBJ2-1; V: TRBV7-9; CDR3: CASSSGGGRSSYNEQFF
J: TRBJ2-2; V: TRBV7-9; CDR3: CASTGGAVLTGELFF
J: TRBJ1-4; V: TRBV7-2; CDR3: CASSPRGGRNEKLFF
J: TRBJ2-1; V: TRBV11-2; CDR3: CASSLDSPEQFF
J: TRBJ2-1; V: TRBV15; CDR3: CATRRRADYNEQFF
J: TRBJ2-7; V: TRBV18; CDR3: CASSPPVAKQYF
J: TRBJ1-4; V: TRBV5-5; CDR3: CASSARTAHNEKLFF
J: TRBJ1-2; V: TRBV28; CDR3: CASSLWRGDYYGYTF
J: TRBJ2-1; V: TRBV6-2/TRBV6-3; CDR3: CASSYMEAYNEQFF
J: TRBJ1-2; V: TRBV2; CDR3: CASSEMGHYGYTF
J: TRBJ2-3; V: TRBV28; CDR3: CASSHSGSWTDTQYF
J: TRBJ1-6; V: TRBV10-3; CDR3: CANRDRANNSPLHF
J: TRBJ2-1; V: TRBV30; CDR3: CAWSTGQGSGDEQFF
J: TRBJ2-2; V: TRBV5-4; CDR3: CASSPGGANTGELFF
J: TRBJ2-5; V: TRBV14; CDR3: CASAPQGPYQETQYF
J: TRBJ2-7; V: TRBV18; CDR3: CASSPGQGGAEQYF
J: TRBJ1-2; V: TRBV3-1/TRBV3-2; CDR3: CASSPRPGGGSYGYTF
J: TRBJ2-3; V: TRBV3-1/TRBV3-2; CDR3: CASSQGVTSGRIGDTQYF
J: TRBJ2-4; V: TRBV5-1; CDR3: CASTRGVGGNIQYF
J: TRBJ1-2; V: TRBV7-8; CDR3: CASSLDQGTPYGYTF
J: TRBJ2-3; V: TRBV4-3; CDR3: CASSQGRPADTQYF
J: TRBJ2-6; V: TRBV7-9; CDR3: CASSLRGDYHSGANVLTF
J: TRBJ1-1; V: TRBV3-1/TRBV3-2; CDR3: CASSRGRTEAFF
J: TRBJ2-7; V: TRBV20-1; CDR3: CSASVGHSYEQYF
J: TRBJ2-1; V: TRBV5-4; CDR3: CASSLGPGGNEQFF